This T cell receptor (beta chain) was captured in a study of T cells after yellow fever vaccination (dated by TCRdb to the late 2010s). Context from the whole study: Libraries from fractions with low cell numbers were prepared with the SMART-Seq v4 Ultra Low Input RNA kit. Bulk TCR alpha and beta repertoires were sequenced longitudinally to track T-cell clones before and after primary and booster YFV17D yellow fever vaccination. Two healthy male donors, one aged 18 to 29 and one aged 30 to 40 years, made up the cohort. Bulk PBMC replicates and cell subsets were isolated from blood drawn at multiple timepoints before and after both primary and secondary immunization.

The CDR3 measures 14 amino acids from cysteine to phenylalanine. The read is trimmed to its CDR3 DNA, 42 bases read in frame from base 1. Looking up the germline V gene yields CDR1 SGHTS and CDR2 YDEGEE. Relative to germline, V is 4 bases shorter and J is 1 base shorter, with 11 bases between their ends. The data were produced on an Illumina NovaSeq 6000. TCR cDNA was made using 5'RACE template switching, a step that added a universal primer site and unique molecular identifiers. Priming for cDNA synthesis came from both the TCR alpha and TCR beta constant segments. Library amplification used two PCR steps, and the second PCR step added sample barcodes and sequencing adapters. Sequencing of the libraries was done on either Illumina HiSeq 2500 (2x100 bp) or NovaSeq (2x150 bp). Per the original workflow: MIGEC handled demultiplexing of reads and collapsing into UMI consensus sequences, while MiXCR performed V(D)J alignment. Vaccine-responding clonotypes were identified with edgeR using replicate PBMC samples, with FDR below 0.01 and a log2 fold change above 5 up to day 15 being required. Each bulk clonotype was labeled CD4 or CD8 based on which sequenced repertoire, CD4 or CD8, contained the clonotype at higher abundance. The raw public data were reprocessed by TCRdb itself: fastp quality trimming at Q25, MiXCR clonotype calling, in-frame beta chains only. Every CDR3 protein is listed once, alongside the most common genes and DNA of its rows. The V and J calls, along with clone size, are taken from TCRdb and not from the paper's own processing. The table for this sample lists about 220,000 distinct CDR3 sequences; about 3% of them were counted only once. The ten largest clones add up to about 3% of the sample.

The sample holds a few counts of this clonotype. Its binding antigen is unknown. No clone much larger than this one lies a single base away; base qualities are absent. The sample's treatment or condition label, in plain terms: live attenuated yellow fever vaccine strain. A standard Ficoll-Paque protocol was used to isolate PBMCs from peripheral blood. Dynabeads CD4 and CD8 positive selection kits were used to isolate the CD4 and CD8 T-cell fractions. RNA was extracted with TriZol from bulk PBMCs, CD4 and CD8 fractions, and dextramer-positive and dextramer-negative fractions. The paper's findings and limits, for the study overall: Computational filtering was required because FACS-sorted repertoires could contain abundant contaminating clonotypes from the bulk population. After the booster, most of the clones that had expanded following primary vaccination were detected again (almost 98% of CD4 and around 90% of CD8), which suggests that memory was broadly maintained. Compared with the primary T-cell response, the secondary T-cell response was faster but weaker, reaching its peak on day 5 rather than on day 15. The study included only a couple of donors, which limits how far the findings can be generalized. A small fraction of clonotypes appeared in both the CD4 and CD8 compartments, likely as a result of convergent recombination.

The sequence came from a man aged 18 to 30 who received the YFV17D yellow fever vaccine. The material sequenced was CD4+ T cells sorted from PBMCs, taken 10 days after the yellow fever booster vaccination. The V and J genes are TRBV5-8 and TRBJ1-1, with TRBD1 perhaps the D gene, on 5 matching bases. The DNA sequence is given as TGTGCCAGCAGCGAAGGGACGTGGAACACTGAAGCTTTCTTT. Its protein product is CASSEGTWNTEAFF.